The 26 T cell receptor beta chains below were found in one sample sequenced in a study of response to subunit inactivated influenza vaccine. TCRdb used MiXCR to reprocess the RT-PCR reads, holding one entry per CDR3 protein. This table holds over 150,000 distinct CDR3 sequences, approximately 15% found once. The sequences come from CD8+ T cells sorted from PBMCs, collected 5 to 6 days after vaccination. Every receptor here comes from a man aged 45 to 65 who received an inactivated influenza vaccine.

The CDR3 sequence is CASGRGDREYTF. The CDR3 nucleotides are TGTGCCAGCGGACGAGGGGACAGGGAGTACACCTTC. The chain is built from TRBV25-1 and TRBJ1-2, with 9 bases identical to TRBD1. V dropped 8 bases and J dropped 11; count of bases not matched to a gene: 9. The length of the CDR3 is 12 residues. Per germline, CDR1 MGHDK and CDR2 SYGVNS.

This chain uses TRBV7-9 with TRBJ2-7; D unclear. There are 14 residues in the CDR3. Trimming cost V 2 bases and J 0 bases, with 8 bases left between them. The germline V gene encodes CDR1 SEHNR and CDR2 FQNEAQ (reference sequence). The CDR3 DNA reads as TGTGCCAGCAGCTTAAGTCCGAGCTCCTACGAGCAGTACTTC. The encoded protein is CASSLSPSSYEQYF.

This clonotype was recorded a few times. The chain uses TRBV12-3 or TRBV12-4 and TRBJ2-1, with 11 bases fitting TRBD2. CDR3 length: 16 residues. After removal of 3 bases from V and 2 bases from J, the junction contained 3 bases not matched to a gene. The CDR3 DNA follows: TGTGCCAGCAGTTTTACTAGCGGGGGACCCTACAATGAGCAGTTCTTC. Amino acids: CASSFTSGGPYNEQFF.

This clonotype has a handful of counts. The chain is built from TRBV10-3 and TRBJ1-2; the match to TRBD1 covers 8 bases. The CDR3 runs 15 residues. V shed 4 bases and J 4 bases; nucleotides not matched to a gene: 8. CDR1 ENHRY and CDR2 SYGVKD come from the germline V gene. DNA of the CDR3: TGTGCCATCAGTGGATCGAGCCAGGGGGCCTATGGCTACACCTTC. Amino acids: CAISGSSQGAYGYTF.

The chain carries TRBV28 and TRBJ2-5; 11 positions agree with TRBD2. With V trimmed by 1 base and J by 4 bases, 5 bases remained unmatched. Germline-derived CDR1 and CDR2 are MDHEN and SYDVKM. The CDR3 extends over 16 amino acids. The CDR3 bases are TGTGCCAGCAGTTTATTAGCGGGAGGGCCCGGAGAGACCCAGTACTTC. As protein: CASSLLAGGPGETQYF.

CDR3 nucleotides: TGTGCCAGCAGCTTAATTCCCGGCCGGGAGGACGAGCAGTACTTC. Translating it yields CASSLIPGREDEQYF. The genes are TRBV13 and TRBJ2-7, with 7 bases identical to TRBD2. Germline V gene sequence: CDR1 PRHDT, CDR2 FYEKMQ (reference sequence). CDR3 length equals 15 residues. V trimming: 2 bases; J trimming: 5 bases; junction bases outside the gene matches: 9. The variable domain in full, with the rest retrieved from reference TRBV13 and TRBJ2-7, is AAGVIQSPRHLIKEKRETATLKCYPIPRHDTVYWYQQGPGQDPQFLISFYEKMQSDKGSIPDRFSAQQFSDYHSELNMSSLELGDSALYFCASSLIPGREDEQYFGPGTRLTVT.

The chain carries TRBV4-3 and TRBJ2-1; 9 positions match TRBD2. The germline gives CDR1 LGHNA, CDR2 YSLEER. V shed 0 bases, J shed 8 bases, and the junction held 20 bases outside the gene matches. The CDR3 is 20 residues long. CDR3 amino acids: CASSQEGGPGLAPPRHEQFF. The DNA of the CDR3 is TGCGCCAGCAGCCAAGAGGGGGGGCCGGGACTAGCACCCCCTCGACATGAGCAGTTCTTC.

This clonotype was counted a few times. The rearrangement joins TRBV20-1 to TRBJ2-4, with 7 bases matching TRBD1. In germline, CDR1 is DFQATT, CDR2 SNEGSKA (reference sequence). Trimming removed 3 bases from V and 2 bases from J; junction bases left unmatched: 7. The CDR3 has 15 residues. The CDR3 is CSARGPRGPKNIQYF. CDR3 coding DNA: TGCAGTGCTAGGGGGCCGAGGGGGCCCAAAAACATTCAGTACTTC.

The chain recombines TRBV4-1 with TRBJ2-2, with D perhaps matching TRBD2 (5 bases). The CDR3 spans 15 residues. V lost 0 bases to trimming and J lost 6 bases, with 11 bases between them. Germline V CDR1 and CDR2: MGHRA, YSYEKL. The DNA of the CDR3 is TGCGCCAGCAGCCAAGAAAGACTAACGGCCGGGGAGCTGTTTTTT. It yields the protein CASSQERLTAGELFF.

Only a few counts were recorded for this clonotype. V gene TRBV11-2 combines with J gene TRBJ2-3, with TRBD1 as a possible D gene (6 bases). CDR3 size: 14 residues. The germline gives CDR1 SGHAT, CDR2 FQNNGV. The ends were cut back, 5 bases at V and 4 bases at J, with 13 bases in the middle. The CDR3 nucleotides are TGTGCCAGCAGCCGATATGGGGGCCCAGATACGCAGTATTTT. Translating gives CASSRYGGPDTQYF. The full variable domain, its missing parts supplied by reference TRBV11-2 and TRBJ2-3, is EAGVAQSPRYKIIEKRQSVAFWCNPISGHATLYWYQQILGQGPKLLIQFQNNGVVDDSQLPKDRFSAERLKGVDSTLKIQPAKLEDSAVYLCASSRYGGPDTQYFGPGTRLTVL.

This chain's CDR3 is CASSDGQEMNTEAFF. DNA of the CDR3: TGTGCCAGCAGCGATGGACAGGAGATGAACACTGAAGCTTTCTTT. The J gene is TRBJ1-1, the V gene TRBV7-8; TRBD1 matches at 7 bases. The CDR3 is made up of 15 amino acids. The germline V gene encodes CDR1 SGHVS and CDR2 FQNEAQ. Losses at the gene ends were 5 bases for V and 0 bases for J; bases not matched to a gene: 6.

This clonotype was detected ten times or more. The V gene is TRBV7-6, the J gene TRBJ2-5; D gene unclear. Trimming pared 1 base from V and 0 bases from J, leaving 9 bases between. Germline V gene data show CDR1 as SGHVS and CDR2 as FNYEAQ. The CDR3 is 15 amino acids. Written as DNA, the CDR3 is TGTGCCAGCAGCTTAGGGTTGGGGAACCAAGAGACCCAGTACTTC. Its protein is CASSLGLGNQETQYF.

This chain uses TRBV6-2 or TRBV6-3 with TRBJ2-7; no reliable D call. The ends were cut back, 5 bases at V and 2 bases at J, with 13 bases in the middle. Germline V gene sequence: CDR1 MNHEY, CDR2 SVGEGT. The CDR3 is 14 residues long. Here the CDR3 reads CASSPFLGTYEQYF. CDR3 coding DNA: TGTGCCAGCAGTCCATTCCTAGGGACCTACGAGCAGTACTTC.

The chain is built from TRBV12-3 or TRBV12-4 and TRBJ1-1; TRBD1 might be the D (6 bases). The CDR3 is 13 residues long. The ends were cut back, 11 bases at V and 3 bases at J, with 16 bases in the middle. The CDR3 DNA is TGTGCCGCACGGCGGGGGGCGTACACTGAAGCTTTCTTT. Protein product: CAARRGAYTEAFF.

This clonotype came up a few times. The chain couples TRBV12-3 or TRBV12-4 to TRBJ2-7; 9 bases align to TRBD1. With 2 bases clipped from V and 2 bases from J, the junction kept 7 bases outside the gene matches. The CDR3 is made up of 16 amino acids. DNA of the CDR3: TGTGCCAGCAGTTTAAAGGGACAGGGAACCCCCTACGAGCAGTACTTC. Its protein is CASSLKGQGTPYEQYF.

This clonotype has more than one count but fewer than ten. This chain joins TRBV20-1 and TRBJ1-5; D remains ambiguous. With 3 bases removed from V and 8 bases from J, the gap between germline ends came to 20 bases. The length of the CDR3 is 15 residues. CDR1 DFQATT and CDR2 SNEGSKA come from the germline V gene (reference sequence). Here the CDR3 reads CSAREDRPGREPQHF. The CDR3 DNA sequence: TGCAGTGCTAGGGAGGACCGGCCTGGGAGAGAGCCCCAGCATTTT.

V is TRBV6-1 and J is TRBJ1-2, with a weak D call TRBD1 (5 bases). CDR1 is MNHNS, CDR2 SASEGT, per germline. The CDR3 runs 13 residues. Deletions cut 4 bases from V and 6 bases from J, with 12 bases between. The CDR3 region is CASSVGTGDGYTF. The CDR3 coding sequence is TGTGCCAGCAGTGTGGGGACGGGGGATGGCTACACCTTC.

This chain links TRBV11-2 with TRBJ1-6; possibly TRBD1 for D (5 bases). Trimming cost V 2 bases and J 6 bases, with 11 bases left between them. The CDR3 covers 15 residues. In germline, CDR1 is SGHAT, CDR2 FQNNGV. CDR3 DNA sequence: TGTGCCAGCAGCTTAACTACGGGGCCTAATTCACCCCTCCACTTT. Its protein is CASSLTTGPNSPLHF.

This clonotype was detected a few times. CDR3 protein: CASSLGGGLKNIQYF. CDR3 bases: TGTGCCAGCAGCCTAGGTGGAGGACTAAAAAACATTCAGTACTTC. The rearrangement links TRBV9 to TRBJ2-4; D may be TRBD2 (6 bases). Germline CDR1 is SGDLS and CDR2 is YYNGEE. The ends were cut back, 4 bases at V and 4 bases at J, with 15 bases in the middle. The CDR3 consists of 15 residues.

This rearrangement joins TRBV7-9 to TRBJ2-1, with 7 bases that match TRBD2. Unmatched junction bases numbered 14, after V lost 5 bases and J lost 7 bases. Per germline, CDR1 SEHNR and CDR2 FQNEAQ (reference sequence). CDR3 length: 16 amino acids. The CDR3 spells CASSGERGPTLNEQFF. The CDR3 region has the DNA TGTGCCAGCAGCGGGGAGCGGGGCCCTACTCTGAATGAGCAGTTCTTC.

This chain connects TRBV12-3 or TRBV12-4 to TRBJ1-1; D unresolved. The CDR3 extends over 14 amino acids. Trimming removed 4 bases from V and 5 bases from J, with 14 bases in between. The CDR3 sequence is CASSSNWGGTEAFF. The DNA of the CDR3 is TGTGCCAGCAGTTCGAATTGGGGTGGGACTGAAGCTTTCTTT.

As DNA, the CDR3 is TGCGCCAGCAGCCTGAAGTTCACCGGGGAGCTGTTTTTT. This gives the protein CASSLKFTGELFF. The V call is TRBV4-1, the J call TRBJ2-2, with D uncertain. The germline V gene has CDR1 MGHRA and CDR2 YSYEKL. V lost 4 bases to trimming and J lost 4 bases, with 7 bases between them. This CDR3 is 13 amino acids long.

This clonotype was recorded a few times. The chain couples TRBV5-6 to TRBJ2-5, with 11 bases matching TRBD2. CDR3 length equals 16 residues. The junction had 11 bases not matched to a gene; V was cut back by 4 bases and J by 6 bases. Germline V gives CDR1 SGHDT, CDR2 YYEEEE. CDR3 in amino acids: CASSPTTSGSGQTQYF. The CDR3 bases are TGTGCCAGCAGCCCAACAACTAGCGGGAGCGGGCAGACCCAGTACTTC.

The DNA of the CDR3 is TGTGCCAGCAGTTACGGCCTGTCGGGACAGGGGATTTACTATGGCTACACCTTC. Its translation is CASSYGLSGQGIYYGYTF. This chain links TRBV6-2 or TRBV6-3 with TRBJ1-2; 10 bases fit TRBD1. The V and J ends lost 2 bases and 3 bases, in that order; junction bases with no gene match: 12. CDR3 length: 18 amino acids. Germline V CDR1 and CDR2: MNHEY, SVGEGT.

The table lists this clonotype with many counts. CDR3 coding DNA: TGTGCCAGTAGTATTGGTAGGGAGTTCAATCAGCCCCAGCATTTT. It is translated as CASSIGREFNQPQHF. The chain employs TRBV19 and TRBJ1-5; D unclear. V gave up 3 bases and J gave up 3 bases, with 12 bases separating them. CDR1 and CDR2 (germline): LNHDA, SQIVND (reference sequence). There are 15 residues in the CDR3.

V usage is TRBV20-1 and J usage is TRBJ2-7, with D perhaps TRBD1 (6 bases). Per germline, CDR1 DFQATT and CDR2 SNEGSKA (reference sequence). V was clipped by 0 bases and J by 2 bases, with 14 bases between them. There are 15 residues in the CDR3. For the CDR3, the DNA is TGCAGTGCTAGAGAAGGGGCAGGGGCGGCCTACGAGCAGTACTTC. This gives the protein CSAREGAGAAYEQYF.